One sample yielded the 7 T cell receptor beta chains listed below, sequenced in a study of cytomegalovirus exposure and HLA in healthy donors. Clones were sequenced by immunoSEQ multiplex PCR, and TCRdb holds only the in-frame ones, with some missing. The table lists about 330,000 clones, about nine tenths of them singletons. Material: PBMCs. The receptor source for this set is a woman under 40 in good health and CMV-seropositive.

Comment on this clone: Other DNA sequences in the same sample also yield this CDR3. The V gene is TRBV27, the J gene TRBJ2-5, with TRBD2 matching over 14 bases. CDR1 and CDR2 (germline): MNHEY, SMNVEV (reference sequence). This CDR3 spans 16 amino acids. Trimming at V came to 3 bases and at J to 5 bases, leaving 5 bases not matched to a gene. The CDR3: CASSFGLAGGQETQYF. In nucleotides, the CDR3 is TGTGCCAGCAGTTTCGGACTAGCGGGAGGTCAGGAGACCCAGTACTTC.

This chain links TRBV5-6 with TRBJ2-5; TRBD1 might be the D (6 bases). V dropped 2 bases and J dropped 1 base, with 9 bases sitting between them. This CDR3 region has 14 residues. Germline-derived CDR1 and CDR2 are SGHDT and YYEEEE. Written as DNA, the CDR3 is TGTGCCAGCAGCTTTGACAGGCTCCAAGAGACCCAGTACTTC. Translated, it gives CASSFDRLQETQYF.

This rearrangement joins TRBV9 to TRBJ2-7; 9 nucleotides line up with TRBD2. The CDR3 consists of 14 residues. V was clipped by 2 bases and J by 6 bases; unmatched bases: 6. Germline values: CDR1 SGDLS, CDR2 YYNGEE. The CDR3, as DNA: TGTGCCAGCAGCGTCTTAGCGGGAGTTGCCGAGCAGTACTTC. Amino acids: CASSVLAGVAEQYF.

The chain carries TRBV27 and TRBJ1-2, with D tentatively TRBD1 (5 bases). The germline CDR1 and CDR2 sequences are MNHEY and SMNVEV (reference sequence). Trimming took off 8 bases at V and 5 bases at J, with 15 bases between the two ends. The length of the CDR3 is 13 residues. CDR3 nucleotide sequence: TGTGCCAGCGGTGACGGACGGGGGTATGGCTACACCTTC. Translated: CASGDGRGYGYTF.

The table lists this clone with a count of one. The chain combines TRBV7-3 with TRBJ1-5; no definite D call. CDR1 is SGHTA, CDR2 FQGTGA, per germline. Trimming removed 6 bases at V and 2 bases at J, with 14 bases between. The CDR3 has 15 amino acids. The CDR3 region is CASSPGAGGNQPQHF. The CDR3 DNA reads as TGTGCCAGCAGTCCGGGAGCGGGAGGCAATCAGCCCCAGCATTTT.

CDR3 DNA sequence: TGTGCCAGCAGTTTAGTACAGGGGGCTAGAGAGACCCAGTACTTC. It encodes CASSLVQGARETQYF. The V gene is TRBV28, the J gene TRBJ2-5; 9 bases line up with TRBD1. The length of the CDR3 is 15 residues. The V segment lost 2 bases and the J segment 4 bases; nucleotides outside the gene matches: 5. Germline CDR1 and CDR2: MDHEN and SYDVKM.

The CDR3 DNA is TGTGCCAGCAGTGAAGCGCTTCCCAGGGTTGGTGGCTACACCTTC. Protein product: CASSEALPRVGGYTF. The V and J genes are TRBV2 and TRBJ1-2, with D possibly matching TRBD1 (5 bases). This CDR3 has 15 amino acids. Germline CDR1 SNHLY, CDR2 FYNNEI. Trimming pared 0 bases from V and 7 bases from J, leaving 15 bases between.